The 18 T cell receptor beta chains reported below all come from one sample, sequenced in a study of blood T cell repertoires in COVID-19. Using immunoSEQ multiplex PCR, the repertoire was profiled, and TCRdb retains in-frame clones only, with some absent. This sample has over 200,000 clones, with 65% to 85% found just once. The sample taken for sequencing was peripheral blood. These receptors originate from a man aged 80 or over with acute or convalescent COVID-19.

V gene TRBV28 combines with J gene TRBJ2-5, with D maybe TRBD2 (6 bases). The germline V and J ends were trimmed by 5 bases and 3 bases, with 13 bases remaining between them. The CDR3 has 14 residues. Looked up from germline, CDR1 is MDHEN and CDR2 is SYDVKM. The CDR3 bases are TGTGCCAGCAGTCCCTCTCCGGGAGAAGAGACCCAGTACTTC. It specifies CASSPSPGEETQYF.

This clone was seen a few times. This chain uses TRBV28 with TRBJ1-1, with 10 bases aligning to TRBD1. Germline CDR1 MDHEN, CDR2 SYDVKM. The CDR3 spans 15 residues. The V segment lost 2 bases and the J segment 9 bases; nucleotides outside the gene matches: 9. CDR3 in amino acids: CASSLGFGTGAKAFF. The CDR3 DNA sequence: TGTGCCAGCAGTTTAGGATTCGGGACAGGGGCGAAAGCTTTCTTT.

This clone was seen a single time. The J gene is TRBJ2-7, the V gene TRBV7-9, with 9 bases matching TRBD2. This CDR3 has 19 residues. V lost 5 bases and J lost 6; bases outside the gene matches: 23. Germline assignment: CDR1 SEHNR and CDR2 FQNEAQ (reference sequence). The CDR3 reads CASSGSLGTVSGRSSEQYF. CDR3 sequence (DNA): TGTGCCAGCAGCGGCAGCCTCGGGACAGTTAGCGGGAGAAGTTCCGAGCAGTACTTC.

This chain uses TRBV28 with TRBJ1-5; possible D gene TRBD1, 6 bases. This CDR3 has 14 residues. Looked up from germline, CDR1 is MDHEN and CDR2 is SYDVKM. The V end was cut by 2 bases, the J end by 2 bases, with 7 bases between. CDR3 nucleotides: TGTGCCAGCAGTTTAGCAGGGGGCAATCAGCCCCAGCATTTT. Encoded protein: CASSLAGGNQPQHF.

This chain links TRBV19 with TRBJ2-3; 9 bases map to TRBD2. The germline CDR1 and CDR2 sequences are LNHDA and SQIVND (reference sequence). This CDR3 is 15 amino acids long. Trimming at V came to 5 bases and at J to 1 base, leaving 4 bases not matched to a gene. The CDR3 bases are TGTGCCAGTAGTTCAGTAGCGGGAGGCACAGATACGCAGTATTTT. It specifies CASSSVAGGTDTQYF.

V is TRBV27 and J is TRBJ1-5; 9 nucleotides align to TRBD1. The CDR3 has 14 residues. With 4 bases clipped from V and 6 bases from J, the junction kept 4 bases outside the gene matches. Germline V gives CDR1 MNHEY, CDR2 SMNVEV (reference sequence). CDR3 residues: CASSSDRGSQPQHF. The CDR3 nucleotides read TGTGCCAGCAGTTCCGACAGGGGGTCTCAGCCCCAGCATTTT.

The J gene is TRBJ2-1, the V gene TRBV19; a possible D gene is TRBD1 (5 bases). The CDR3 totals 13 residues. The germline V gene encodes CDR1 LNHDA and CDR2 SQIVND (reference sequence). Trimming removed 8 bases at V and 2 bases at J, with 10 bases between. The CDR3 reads CASSQGPYNEQFF. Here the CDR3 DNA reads TGTGCCAGTTCCCAGGGCCCCTACAATGAGCAGTTCTTC.

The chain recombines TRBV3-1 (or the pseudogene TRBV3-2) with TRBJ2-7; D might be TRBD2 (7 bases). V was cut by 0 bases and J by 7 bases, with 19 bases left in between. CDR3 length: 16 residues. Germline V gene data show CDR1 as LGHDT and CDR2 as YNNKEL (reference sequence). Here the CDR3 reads CASSQEAGTGTTEQYF. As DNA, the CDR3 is TGTGCCAGCAGCCAAGAAGCTGGCACAGGGACTACGGAGCAGTACTTC.

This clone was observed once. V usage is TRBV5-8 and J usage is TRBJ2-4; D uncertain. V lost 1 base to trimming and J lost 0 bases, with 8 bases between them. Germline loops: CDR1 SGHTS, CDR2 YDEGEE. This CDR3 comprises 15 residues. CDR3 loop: CASSLLLLAKNIQYF. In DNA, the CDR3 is TGTGCCAGCAGCTTGCTGCTACTAGCCAAAAACATTCAGTACTTC.

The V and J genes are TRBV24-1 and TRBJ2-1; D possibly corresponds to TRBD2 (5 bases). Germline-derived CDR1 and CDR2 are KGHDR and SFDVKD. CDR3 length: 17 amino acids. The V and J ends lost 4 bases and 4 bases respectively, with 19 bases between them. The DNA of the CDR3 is TGTGCCACCAGTGACCCTGACCGAGCGCAGCGGTACAATGAGCAGTTCTTC. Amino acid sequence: CATSDPDRAQRYNEQFF.

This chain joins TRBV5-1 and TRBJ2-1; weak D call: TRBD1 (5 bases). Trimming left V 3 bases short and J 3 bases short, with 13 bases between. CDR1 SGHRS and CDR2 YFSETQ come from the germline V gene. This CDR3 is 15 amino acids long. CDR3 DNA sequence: TGCGCCAGCAGCTCATCCCGGACAAGCTACAATGAGCAGTTCTTC. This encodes CASSSSRTSYNEQFF.

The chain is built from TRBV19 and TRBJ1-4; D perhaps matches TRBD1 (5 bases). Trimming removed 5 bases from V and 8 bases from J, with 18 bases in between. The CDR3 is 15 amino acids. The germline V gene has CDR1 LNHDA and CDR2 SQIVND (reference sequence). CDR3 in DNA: TGTGCCAGTAGTGTGGGGGGTCGGGGATACGAAAAACTGTTTTTT. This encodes CASSVGGRGYEKLFF.

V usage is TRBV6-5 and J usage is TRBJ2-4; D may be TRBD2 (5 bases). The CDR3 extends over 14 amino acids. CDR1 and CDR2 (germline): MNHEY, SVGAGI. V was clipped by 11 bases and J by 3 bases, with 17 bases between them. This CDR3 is CAAEEPGGKNIQYF. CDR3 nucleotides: TGTGCCGCGGAAGAGCCCGGAGGCAAAAACATTCAGTACTTC.

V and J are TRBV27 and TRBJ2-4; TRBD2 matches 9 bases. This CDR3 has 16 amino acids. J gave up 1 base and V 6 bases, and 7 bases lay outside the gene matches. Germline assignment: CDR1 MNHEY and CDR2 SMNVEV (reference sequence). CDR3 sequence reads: CASRPLSGRAKNIQYF. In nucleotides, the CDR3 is TGTGCCAGCAGGCCACTCAGCGGGAGGGCCAAAAACATTCAGTACTTC.

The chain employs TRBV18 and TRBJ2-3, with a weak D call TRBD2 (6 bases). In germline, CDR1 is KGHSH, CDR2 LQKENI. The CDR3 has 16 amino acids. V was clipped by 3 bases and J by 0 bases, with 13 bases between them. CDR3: CASSPTSGTSTDTQYF. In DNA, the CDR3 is TGTGCCAGCTCACCCACCTCCGGGACTAGCACAGATACGCAGTATTTT.

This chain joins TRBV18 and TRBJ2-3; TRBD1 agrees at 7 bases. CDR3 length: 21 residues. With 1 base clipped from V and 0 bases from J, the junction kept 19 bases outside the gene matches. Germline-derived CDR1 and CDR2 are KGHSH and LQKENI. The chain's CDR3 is CASSPQGQKVPDEISTDTQYF. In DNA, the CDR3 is TGTGCCAGCTCACCACAGGGACAGAAGGTCCCAGATGAGATTAGCACAGATACGCAGTATTTT. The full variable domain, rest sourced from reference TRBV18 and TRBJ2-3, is NAGVMQNPRHLVRRRGQEARLRCSPMKGHSHVYWYRQLPEEGLKFMVYLQKENIIDESGMPKERFSAEFPKEGPSILRIQQVVRGDSAAYFCASSPQGQKVPDEISTDTQYFGPGTRLTVL.

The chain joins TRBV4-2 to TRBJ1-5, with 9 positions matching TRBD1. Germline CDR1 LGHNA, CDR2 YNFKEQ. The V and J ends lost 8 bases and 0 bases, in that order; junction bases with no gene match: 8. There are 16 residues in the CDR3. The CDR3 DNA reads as TGTGCCAGCCGGGACAGGGTCGGGGGTAGCAATCAGCCCCAGCATTTT. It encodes CASRDRVGGSNQPQHF.

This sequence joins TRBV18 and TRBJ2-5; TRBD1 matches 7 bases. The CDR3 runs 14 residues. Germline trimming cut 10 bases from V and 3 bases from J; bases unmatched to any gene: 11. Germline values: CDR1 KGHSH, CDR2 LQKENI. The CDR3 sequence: CANKRNRGEETQYF. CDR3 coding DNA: TGTGCCAACAAGCGAAACAGGGGTGAAGAGACCCAGTACTTC.